This T cell receptor beta chain was observed in a study of blood T cell repertoires in COVID-19. Study at large: Researchers got acute and convalescent COVID-19 samples from the United States, Italy and Spain. PBMCs, B-cell-depleted T cells, or T cells provided the cDNA or gDNA that made up the material.

V was clipped by 4 bases and J by 0 bases, with 17 bases between them. Germline CDR1 is SGDLS and CDR2 is YYNGEE. This CDR3 comprises 17 residues. As handled by the study authors: Counts of nucleated cells, estimated from reference gene primer amplification, were obtained. Clones were read by immunoSEQ multiplex PCR, and TCRdb kept only the in-frame ones, dropping some. The V and J calls and clone size were taken over from that table, and D and trimming were inferred from the DNA. There are fewer than 300,000 clones in the sample; about 86% occur only once, and 4.5% to 6.5% lies in the top ten. The specimen sequenced was peripheral blood. This sequence originates from a man older than 75 with acute or convalescent COVID-19. The V gene is TRBV9, the J gene TRBJ2-1; possible D gene TRBD2, 6 bases. CDR3 in amino acids: CASSLHPSASSYNEQFF. The CDR3 coding sequence is TGTGCCAGCAGCCTCCACCCTAGCGCAAGCTCCTACAATGAGCAGTTCTTC.